One sample yielded the 27 T cell receptor beta chains listed below, sequenced in a study of blood T cell repertoires in COVID-19. Sequencing used immunoSEQ multiplex PCR; TCRdb keeps in-frame clones, though not all of them. The sample includes roughly 150,000 clones, 75% to 90% of them seen just once. The sequenced sample consisted of peripheral blood. The receptors were gathered from a woman aged 80 or over with active or convalescent COVID-19.

This clone was counted a few times. The J gene is TRBJ2-5, the V gene TRBV7-3, with D possibly being TRBD2 (5 bases). Germline V gene lookup returns CDR1 SGHTA and CDR2 FQGTGA. This CDR3 region has 15 residues. V was cut by 5 bases and J by 3 bases, with 16 bases left in between. This CDR3 is CASSRSGLVEETQYF. CDR3 in DNA: TGTGCCAGCAGCCGCTCTGGACTGGTCGAAGAGACCCAGTACTTC. Full variable domain (missing parts from reference TRBV7-3 and TRBJ2-5): GAGVSQTPSNKVTEKGKYVELRCDPISGHTALYWYRQSLGQGPEFLIYFQGTGAADDSGLPNDRFFAVRPEGSVSTLKIQRTERGDSAVYLCASSRSGLVEETQYFGPGTRLLVL.

The J gene is TRBJ1-4, the V gene TRBV9; D is possibly TRBD1 (6 bases). The CDR3 runs to 14 residues. Trimming left V 3 bases short and J 8 bases short, with 14 bases between. The germline V gene encodes CDR1 SGDLS and CDR2 YYNGEE. The CDR3 coding sequence is TGTGCCAGCAGCGCGACAGGTGGAGCGGAAAAACTGTTTTTT. Translation gives CASSATGGAEKLFF.

The rearrangement uses TRBV4-3 and TRBJ1-6; no clear D. The germline gives CDR1 LGHNA, CDR2 YSLEER. CDR3 size: 17 residues. The V end was cut by 0 bases, the J end by 2 bases, with 11 bases between. CDR3 sequence reads: CASSQDWEWAYNSPLHF. The CDR3 region has the DNA TGCGCCAGCAGCCAAGATTGGGAGTGGGCCTATAATTCACCCCTCCACTTT.

For the CDR3, the DNA is TGTGCCAGTAGGAACCCACTAGACATTAAGAGGGCCAATCAGCCCCAGCATTTT. Translated, it gives CASRNPLDIKRANQPQHF. The chain couples TRBV19 to TRBJ1-5, with no clear D. Germline CDR1 and CDR2: LNHDA and SQIVND (reference sequence). This CDR3 is built from 18 residues. V dropped 6 bases and J dropped 3 bases, with 24 bases sitting between them.

The rearrangement uses TRBV7-2 and TRBJ2-1; 15 bases are shared with TRBD2. This CDR3 has 15 amino acids. V lost 5 bases to trimming and J lost 7 bases; unmatched junction nucleotides: 3. Looked up from germline, CDR1 is SGHTA and CDR2 is FQGNSA. The CDR3 sequence is CASSPGTSGGNEQFF. CDR3 nucleotides: TGTGCCAGCAGCCCTGGGACTAGCGGGGGGAATGAGCAGTTCTTC.

The chain combines TRBV28 with TRBJ2-7; 11 nucleotides align to TRBD1. The CDR3 covers 15 residues. Losses at the gene ends were 2 bases for V and 6 bases for J; bases not matched to a gene: 6. CDR1 and CDR2 from the germline V gene are MDHEN and SYDVKM. DNA of the CDR3: TGTGCCAGCAGTTTAGCCGGGACAGGGGGAGGCGAGCAGTACTTC. Encoded protein: CASSLAGTGGGEQYF.

This clone was detected only a few times. The chain links TRBV27 to TRBJ1-6; D perhaps matches TRBD1 (6 bases). Germline-derived CDR1 and CDR2 are MNHEY and SMNVEV (reference sequence). The CDR3 has 16 amino acids. V lost 5 bases to trimming and J lost 0 bases, with 11 bases between them. This CDR3 is CASSRQVASYNSPLHF. In DNA form, the CDR3 reads TGTGCCAGCAGTAGACAGGTCGCCTCCTATAATTCACCCCTCCACTTT.

V is TRBV6-2 or TRBV6-3 and J is TRBJ2-7; possible D gene TRBD1, 5 bases. The CDR3 is made up of 16 amino acids. Germline V gene sequence: CDR1 MNHEY, CDR2 SVGEGT. The V gene lost 4 bases and the J gene lost 2 bases, with 18 bases spanning the gap. In DNA, the CDR3 is TGTGCCAGCAGTTTCGGTCCGCCTCAGGGCCCCTACGAGCAGTACTTC. It is translated as CASSFGPPQGPYEQYF.

As regards this clone: Additional DNA sequences in this sample encode the identical CDR3. CDR3 in DNA: TGTGCCTGGAGTGTACAGGGGAACACTGAAGCTTTCTTT. It is translated as CAWSVQGNTEAFF. This chain links TRBV30 with TRBJ1-1, with D maybe TRBD1 (6 bases). This CDR3 region has 13 residues. Germline CDR1 is GTSNPN and CDR2 is SVGIG (reference sequence). The V gene lost 0 bases and the J gene lost 1 base, with 6 bases spanning the gap. The full variable domain, rest sourced from reference TRBV30 and TRBJ1-1, is SQTIHQWPATLVQPVGSPLSLECTVEGTSNPNLYWYRQAAGRGLQLLFYSVGIGQISSEVPQNLSASRPQDRQFILSSKKLLLSDSGFYLCAWSVQGNTEAFFGQGTRLTVV.

The genes are TRBV27 and TRBJ1-6; possible D gene TRBD1, 5 bases. The ends were cut back, 3 bases at V and 6 bases at J, with 21 bases in the middle. CDR3 size: 18 residues. Germline CDR1 and CDR2: MNHEY and SMNVEV (reference sequence). The CDR3: CASSFDRPTGASNSPLHF. The CDR3 coding sequence is TGTGCCAGCAGTTTCGACAGACCTACTGGGGCTTCTAATTCACCCCTCCACTTT.

The chain carries TRBV9 and TRBJ1-5, with D possibly matching TRBD1 (5 bases). This CDR3 is built from 17 residues. V was cut by 4 bases and J by 5 bases, with 22 bases left in between. CDR1 and CDR2 from the germline V gene are SGDLS and YYNGEE. For the CDR3, the DNA is TGTGCCAGCAGCCAGCAGGGTCTTGACGATACCCATCAGCCCCAGCATTTT. As protein: CASSQQGLDDTHQPQHF.

This clone has just one count. This chain connects TRBV6-5 to TRBJ2-7, with D perhaps TRBD2 (5 bases). This CDR3 region has 13 residues. With 2 bases removed from V and 3 bases from J, the gap between germline ends came to 8 bases. Germline CDR1 reads MNHEY; CDR2 reads SVGAGI. CDR3 nucleotides: TGTGCCAGCAGTTACGCGGGCAACTACGAGCAGTACTTC. Its translation: CASSYAGNYEQYF.

The chain links TRBV7-9 to TRBJ1-2; 7 bases line up with TRBD1. The CDR3 length is 15 residues. V was clipped by 5 bases and J by 1 base; unmatched bases: 7. Germline CDR1 is SEHNR and CDR2 is FQNEAQ (reference sequence). The CDR3 DNA sequence: TGTGCCAGCAGCGCGAGACAGGGCGATAACTATGGCTACACCTTC. Protein product: CASSARQGDNYGYTF.

J is TRBJ1-1 and V is TRBV7-2; unclear D gene. The CDR3 extends over 14 amino acids. Trimming took 5 bases from V and 1 from J, leaving 11 bases between them. Per germline, CDR1 SGHTA and CDR2 FQGNSA. CDR3 nucleotide sequence: TGTGCCAGCAGCCGCGGAGGGCAGAACACTGAAGCTTTCTTT. The encoded protein is CASSRGGQNTEAFF.

The genes are TRBV10-3 and TRBJ2-3, with 10 bases fitting TRBD2. The germline gives CDR1 ENHRY, CDR2 SYGVKD. After removal of 7 bases from V and 3 bases from J, the junction contained 4 bases not matched to a gene. This CDR3 region has 14 residues. CDR3 sequence (DNA): TGTGCCATCACTCCGGGACTAGCGACAGATACGCAGTATTTT. Its translation: CAITPGLATDTQYF.

The rearrangement uses TRBV5-6 and TRBJ1-3; 7 bases agree with TRBD1. J was trimmed by 6 bases and V by 2 bases; bases with no gene match: 5. CDR3 length: 14 amino acids. In germline, CDR1 is SGHDT, CDR2 YYEEEE. For the CDR3, the DNA is TGTGCCAGCAGCTTACAACAGGGGAAAAACACCATATATTTT. This encodes CASSLQQGKNTIYF. Supplemented by reference TRBV5-6 and TRBJ1-3, the full variable domain reads DAGVTQSPTHLIKTRGQQVTLRCSPKSGHDTVSWYQQALGQGPQFIFQYYEEEERQRGNFPDRFSGHQFPNYSSELNVNALLLGDSALYLCASSLQQGKNTIYFGEGSWLTVV.

The chain joins TRBV6-2 or TRBV6-3 to TRBJ1-2; TRBD1 agrees at 7 bases. V lost 4 bases and J lost 4; bases outside the gene matches: 6. CDR1 is MNHEY, CDR2 SVGEGT, per germline. The CDR3 totals 14 residues. The CDR3 loop is CASSWDRVGYGYTF. The DNA of the CDR3 is TGTGCCAGCAGTTGGGACAGAGTTGGCTATGGCTACACCTTC.

The rearrangement joins TRBV6-6 to TRBJ2-7, with D unclear. Germline V CDR1 and CDR2: MNHNY, SVGAGI (reference sequence). V was trimmed by 6 bases and J by 5 bases, leaving 11 bases between them. This CDR3 region has 12 residues. CDR3: CASSRPRNEQYF. For the CDR3, the DNA is TGTGCCAGCAGCCGCCCTAGGAACGAGCAGTACTTC.

The V gene is TRBV7-9, the J gene TRBJ1-2; TRBD1 is a possible D gene (6 bases). V was pared by 5 bases and J by 8 bases, with 12 bases between. This CDR3 spans 12 amino acids. The V gene's germline CDR1 is SEHNR and CDR2 FQNEAQ (reference sequence). The CDR3 DNA reads TGTGCCAGCAGCCTACAGGGTGGAGGCTACACCTTC. This encodes CASSLQGGGYTF.

This clone came up a few times. This chain uses TRBV6-5 with TRBJ1-2, with TRBD1 matching over 8 bases. CDR1 is MNHEY and CDR2 is SVGAGI in the germline V gene. V lost 2 bases and J lost 4; bases outside the gene matches: 6. This CDR3 is 15 amino acids long. The CDR3 reads CASSYSRGPPYGYTF. DNA of the CDR3: TGTGCCAGCAGTTACAGCAGGGGGCCCCCCTATGGCTACACCTTC.

This clone was recorded a few times. This sample includes further DNA sequences coding for the same CDR3. The chain recombines TRBV5-1 with TRBJ2-2; TRBD1 matches at 8 bases. The CDR3 has 16 amino acids. Trimming at V came to 0 bases and at J to 3 bases, leaving 4 bases not matched to a gene. Germline CDR1 and CDR2: SGHRS and YFSETQ. CDR3 nucleotide sequence: TGCGCCAGCAGCTTGGTCCAGGGGGCGGACACCGGGGAGCTGTTTTTT. Translation gives CASSLVQGADTGELFF.

The chain has TRBV28 and TRBJ1-4, with a weak D call TRBD1 (5 bases). Per germline, CDR1 MDHEN and CDR2 SYDVKM. The CDR3 loop spans 16 amino acids. V was pared by 6 bases and J by 7 bases, with 21 bases between. The CDR3, as DNA: TGTGCCAGCAGCTTTGGTGGGGGGGTAGGAAGTGAAAAACTGTTTTTT. It translates to CASSFGGGVGSEKLFF.

This chain links TRBV5-1 with TRBJ2-7; 11 bases agree with TRBD1. V lost 4 bases and J lost 7; bases outside the gene matches: 10. Germline V lookup: CDR1 SGHRS, CDR2 YFSETQ. The CDR3 spans 15 residues. The CDR3 nucleotides read TGCGCCAGCAGCCCCACCGGGACAGGGGGGGGAGAGCAGTACTTC. Protein: CASSPTGTGGGEQYF.

The chain recombines TRBV9 with TRBJ2-7, with TRBD1 matching over 9 bases. CDR3 length: 13 amino acids. In germline, CDR1 is SGDLS, CDR2 YYNGEE. V lost 1 base and J lost 5; bases outside the gene matches: 1. The CDR3 loop reads CASSVTGGDEQYF. In nucleotides, the CDR3 is TGTGCCAGCAGCGTAACAGGGGGCGACGAGCAGTACTTC.

The V gene is TRBV6-2 or TRBV6-3, the J gene TRBJ2-2; D is ambiguous. The V end was cut by 0 bases, the J end by 5 bases, with 7 bases between. Germline CDR1 and CDR2: MNHEY and SVGEGT. The CDR3 runs 14 residues. In nucleotides, the CDR3 is TGTGCCAGCAGTTACTCGCACCAGACCGGGGAGCTGTTTTTT. Amino acid sequence: CASSYSHQTGELFF.

This clone has only a few counts. The chain joins TRBV19 to TRBJ1-2, with unresolved D. CDR1 and CDR2 from the germline V gene are LNHDA and SQIVND (reference sequence). This CDR3 is built from 12 residues. Trimming removed 5 bases from V and 7 bases from J, with 11 bases in between. CDR3 region: CASSLTGIGYTF. The CDR3 DNA sequence: TGTGCCAGTAGTCTCACGGGGATTGGCTACACCTTC.

The chain employs TRBV19 and TRBJ1-5; D may be TRBD1 (6 bases). Germline V CDR1 and CDR2: LNHDA, SQIVND (reference sequence). V lost 5 bases and J 7 bases, leaving 15 bases between the germline ends. The CDR3 spans 14 residues. The CDR3, as DNA: TGTGCCAGTAGTCTTGGACAGTCTGGACAGCCCCAGCATTTT. Translation gives CASSLGQSGQPQHF.